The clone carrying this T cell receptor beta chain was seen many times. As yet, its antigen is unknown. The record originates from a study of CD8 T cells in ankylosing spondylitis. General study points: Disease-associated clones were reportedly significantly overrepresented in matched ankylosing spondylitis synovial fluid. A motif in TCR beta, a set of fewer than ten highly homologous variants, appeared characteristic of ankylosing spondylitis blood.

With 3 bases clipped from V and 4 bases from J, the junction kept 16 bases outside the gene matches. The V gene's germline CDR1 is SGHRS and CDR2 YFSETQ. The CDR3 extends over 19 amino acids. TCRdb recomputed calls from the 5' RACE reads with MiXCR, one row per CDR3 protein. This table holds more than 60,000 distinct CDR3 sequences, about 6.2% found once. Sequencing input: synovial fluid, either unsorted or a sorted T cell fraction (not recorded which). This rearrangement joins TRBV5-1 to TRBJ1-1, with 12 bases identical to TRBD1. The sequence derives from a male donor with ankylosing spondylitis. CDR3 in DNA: TGCGCCAGCAGCTGGACCGGGACAGGGGGCAATCTTGTTTCCACTGAAGCTTTCTTT. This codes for CASSWTGTGGNLVSTEAFF.